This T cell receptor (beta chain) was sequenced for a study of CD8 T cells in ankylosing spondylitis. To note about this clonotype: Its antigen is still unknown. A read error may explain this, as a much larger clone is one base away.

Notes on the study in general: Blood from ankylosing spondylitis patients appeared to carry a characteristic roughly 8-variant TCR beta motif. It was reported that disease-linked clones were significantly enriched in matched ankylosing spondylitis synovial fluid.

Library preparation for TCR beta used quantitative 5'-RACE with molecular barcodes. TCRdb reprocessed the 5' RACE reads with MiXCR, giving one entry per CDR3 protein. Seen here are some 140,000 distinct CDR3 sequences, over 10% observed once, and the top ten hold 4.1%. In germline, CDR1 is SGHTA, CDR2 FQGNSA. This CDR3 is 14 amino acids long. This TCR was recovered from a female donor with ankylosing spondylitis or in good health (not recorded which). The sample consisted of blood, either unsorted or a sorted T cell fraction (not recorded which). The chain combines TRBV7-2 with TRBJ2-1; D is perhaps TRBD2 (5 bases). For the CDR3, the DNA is TGTGCCGGCAGCTTAGGAGGTCGCCGGAATGAGCAGTTCTTC. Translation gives CAGSLGGRRNEQFF.